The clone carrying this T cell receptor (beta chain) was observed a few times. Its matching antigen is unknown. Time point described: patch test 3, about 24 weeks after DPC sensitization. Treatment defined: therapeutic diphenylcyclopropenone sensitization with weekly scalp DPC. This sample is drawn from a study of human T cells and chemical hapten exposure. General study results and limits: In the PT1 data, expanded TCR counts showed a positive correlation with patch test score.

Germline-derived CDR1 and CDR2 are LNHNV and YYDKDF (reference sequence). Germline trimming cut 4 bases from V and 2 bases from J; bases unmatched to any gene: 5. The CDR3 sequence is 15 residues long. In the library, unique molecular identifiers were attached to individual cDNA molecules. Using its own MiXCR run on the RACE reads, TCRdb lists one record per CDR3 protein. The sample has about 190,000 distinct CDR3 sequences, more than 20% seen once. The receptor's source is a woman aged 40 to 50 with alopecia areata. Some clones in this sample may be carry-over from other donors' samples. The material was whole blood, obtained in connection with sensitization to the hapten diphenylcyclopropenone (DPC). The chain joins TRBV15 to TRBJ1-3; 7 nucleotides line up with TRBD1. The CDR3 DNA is TGTGCCACCAGCACCCACAGGGGTACTGGAAACACCATATATTTT. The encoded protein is CATSTHRGTGNTIYF.